This T cell receptor beta chain was documented in a study of cytomegalovirus exposure and HLA in healthy donors. This clone has only a few counts. The antigen is not known. The CDR3 is made up of 15 amino acids. CDR1 and CDR2 (germline): PRHDT, FYEKMQ (reference sequence). After removal of 4 bases from V and 2 bases from J, the junction contained 2 bases not matched to a gene. TCRdb's copy holds only in-frame clones and misses some; the assay was immunoSEQ multiplex PCR. The sample records 150,000 to 200,000 clones, 70% to 90% being singletons. The study, taken as a whole, reports: Cytomegalovirus-associated TCR beta chains were listed, numbering under 200. Testing in vitro showed a few CMV-associated chains specific for CMV antigens. According to a subsequent analysis, TCR clusters identified in the first cohort showed a tendency to co-occur across the approximately 120 validation repertoires. Per published reports, the classifier diagnosed cytomegalovirus status with high specificity and sensitivity.

The sequenced sample consisted of PBMCs. V gene TRBV13 combines with J gene TRBJ2-7; TRBD2 matches at 13 bases. The clonotype originates from a man aged 25-45 years in good health and CMV-seropositive. The CDR3 coding sequence is TGTGCCAGCAGCTCCACTAGCGGGGGGGCCTACGAGCAGTACTTC. Amino acids: CASSSTSGGAYEQYF. The complete variable domain, with remaining parts taken from reference TRBV13 and TRBJ2-7, reads AAGVIQSPRHLIKEKRETATLKCYPIPRHDTVYWYQQGPGQDPQFLISFYEKMQSDKGSIPDRFSAQQFSDYHSELNMSSLELGDSALYFCASSSTSGGAYEQYFGPGTRLTVT.